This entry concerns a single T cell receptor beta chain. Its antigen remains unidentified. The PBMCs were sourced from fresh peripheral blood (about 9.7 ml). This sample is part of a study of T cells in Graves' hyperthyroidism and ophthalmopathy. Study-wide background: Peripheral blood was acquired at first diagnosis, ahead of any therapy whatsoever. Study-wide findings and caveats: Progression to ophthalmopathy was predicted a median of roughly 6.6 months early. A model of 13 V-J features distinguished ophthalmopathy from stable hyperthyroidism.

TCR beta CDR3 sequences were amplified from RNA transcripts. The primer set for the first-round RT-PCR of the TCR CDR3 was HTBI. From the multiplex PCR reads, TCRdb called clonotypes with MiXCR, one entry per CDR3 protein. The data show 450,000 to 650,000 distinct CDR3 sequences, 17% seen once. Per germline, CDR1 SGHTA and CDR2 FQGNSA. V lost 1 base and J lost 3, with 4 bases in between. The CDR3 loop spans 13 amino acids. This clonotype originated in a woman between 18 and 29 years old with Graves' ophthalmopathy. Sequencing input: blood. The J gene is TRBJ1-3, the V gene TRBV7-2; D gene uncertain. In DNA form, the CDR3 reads TGTGCCAGCAGCTTAGAGCGTGGAAACACCATATATTTT. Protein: CASSLERGNTIYF.